The 20 T cell receptor beta chains below were found in one sample sequenced in a study of patients and donors after allogeneic stem cell transplantation. TCRdb ran MiXCR on the RT-PCR reads and lists one entry per CDR3 protein. The sample yields about 410,000 distinct CDR3 sequences, under 20% seen once. What was sequenced was blood, either unsorted or a sorted T cell fraction (not recorded which). The receptors were sampled from a human donor who was either an allogeneic HSCT recipient or a stem cell or donor lymphocyte infusion donor (not recorded which). It is not recorded whose cells these are; they may come from a transplant donor.

V and J are TRBV6-1 and TRBJ2-2; D is possibly TRBD2 (5 bases). Germline CDR1 reads MNHNS; CDR2 reads SASEGT. This CDR3 has 15 amino acids. V shed 6 bases and J shed 2 bases, with 13 bases lying between them. The CDR3 sequence: CASRPRGLNTGELFF. CDR3 nucleotide sequence: TGTGCCAGCAGGCCCCGGGGATTAAACACCGGGGAGCTGTTTTTT.

This clonotype was seen only a few times. The V and J genes are TRBV5-5 and TRBJ2-4, with 9 bases aligning to TRBD1. Per germline, CDR1 SGHKS and CDR2 YYEKEE (reference sequence). The CDR3 spans 15 residues. V trimming: 4 bases; J trimming: 9 bases; junction bases outside the gene matches: 11. CDR3 in amino acids: CASSPAGTGIIIQYF. The CDR3 DNA sequence: TGTGCCAGCAGCCCGGCCGGGACAGGGATTATCATTCAGTACTTC.

This clonotype was seen a handful of times. V gene TRBV4-3 combines with J gene TRBJ2-5; 7 bases map to TRBD2. The CDR3 contains 18 residues. V shed 0 bases, J shed 1 base, and the junction held 11 bases outside the gene matches. Germline V CDR1 and CDR2: LGHNA, YSLEER. Here the CDR3 reads CASSQDRGSGDPQETQYF. DNA for the CDR3: TGCGCCAGCAGCCAAGACCGGGGGAGCGGGGACCCCCAAGAGACCCAGTACTTC.

This clonotype has only a few counts. The chain employs TRBV19 and TRBJ2-7, with a tentative D call TRBD1 (6 bases). With 6 bases removed from V and 0 bases from J, the gap between germline ends came to 12 bases. The germline gives CDR1 LNHDA, CDR2 SQIVND (reference sequence). The CDR3 extends over 14 amino acids. This CDR3 reads CASRETGYSYEQYF. In DNA form, the CDR3 reads TGTGCCAGTAGGGAGACAGGATACTCCTACGAGCAGTACTTC.

This clonotype was seen at least ten times. This chain joins TRBV4-3 and TRBJ2-2; 10 nucleotides agree with TRBD1. CDR1 is LGHNA, CDR2 YSLEER, per germline. With V trimmed by 7 bases and J by 7 bases, 6 bases remained unmatched. This CDR3 has 14 amino acids. CDR3 in DNA: TGCGCCAGCACGACAGGGGGCGCGGTCGGGGAGCTGTTTTTT. Translating it yields CASTTGGAVGELFF.

On this clonotype: An end of the junction differs from the germline gene, which may be a read error. The chain has TRBV27 and TRBJ1-2; 8 nucleotides align to TRBD1. CDR1 MNHEY and CDR2 SMNVEV come from the germline V gene (reference sequence). The CDR3 runs 14 residues. The CDR3 coding sequence is TGTGCCAGCAGTACGGCGACAGGGGACTATGGCTACGCCTTC. Its protein is CASSTATGDYGYAF.

The V gene is TRBV9, the J gene TRBJ2-1; 12 bases line up with TRBD2. The CDR3 covers 15 residues. Germline CDR1 reads SGDLS; CDR2 reads YYNGEE. Trimming cost V 4 bases and J 4 bases; bases outside gene matches: 3. The CDR3 DNA follows: TGTGCCAGCAGCTACCTAGCGGGGGGGTACAATGAGCAGTTCTTC. Its protein product is CASSYLAGGYNEQFF.

In this sample, this clonotype turned up a few times. A junction end diverges from the germline sequence, so it may reflect a read error. The rearrangement joins TRBV7-9 to TRBJ1-5; D not certain. Looked up from germline, CDR1 is SEHNR and CDR2 is FQNEAQ (reference sequence). There are 14 residues in the CDR3. This chain's CDR3 is CVSSLGNSNQPQHF. The CDR3 DNA follows: TGTGTCAGCAGCTTAGGGAACAGTAATCAGCCCCAGCATTTT.

The DNA for the CDR3 is TGCGCCAGCAGGGGAGGAGGTGAGACCCAGTACTTC. As protein: CASRGGGETQYF. The J gene is TRBJ2-5, the V gene TRBV5-1, with D maybe TRBD2 (6 bases). Germline-derived CDR1 and CDR2 are SGHRS and YFSETQ. V lost 5 bases to trimming and J lost 5 bases, with 10 bases between them. This CDR3 is built from 12 residues.

CDR3 sequence (DNA): TGTGCCAGCAATCCCCTCCGGGGAGAGCAGTACTTC. Translating it yields CASNPLRGEQYF. The chain uses TRBV6-6 and TRBJ2-7, with D possibly being TRBD2 (5 bases). Germline V CDR1 and CDR2: MNHNY, SVGAGI (reference sequence). Trimming left V 7 bases short and J 7 bases short, with 14 bases between. CDR3 length: 12 residues.

This clonotype was seen more than once but under ten times. The chain links TRBV29-1 to TRBJ2-2; no reliable D call. V gave up 0 bases and J gave up 8 bases, with 4 bases separating them. Per the germline V gene, CDR1 is SQVTM and CDR2 is ANQGSEA. The CDR3 is made up of 11 amino acids. The CDR3 reads CSVEDLGELFF. CDR3 DNA: TGCAGCGTTGAAGACCTGGGGGAGCTGTTTTTT.

The chain couples TRBV6-5 to TRBJ1-2, with TRBD1 matching over 7 bases. Germline CDR1 and CDR2: MNHEY and SVGAGI. The CDR3 has 13 residues. V gave up 3 bases and J gave up 5 bases; unmatched junction bases: 3. The CDR3 DNA sequence: TGTGCCAGCAGTTATGGCAGGGGGTATGGCTACACCTTC. Its protein product is CASSYGRGYGYTF.

This clonotype has just a few counts. This sequence joins TRBV25-1 and TRBJ1-1, with TRBD1 matching 8 bases. Germline V lookup: CDR1 MGHDK, CDR2 SYGVNS. With V trimmed by 5 bases and J by 2 bases, 7 bases remained unmatched. The CDR3 extends over 15 amino acids. Written as DNA, the CDR3 is TGTGCCAGCAGTCCACCGGACAGGGTCAACACTGAAGCTTTCTTT. Protein product: CASSPPDRVNTEAFF.

This clonotype was counted between two and nine times. V and J are TRBV28 and TRBJ2-3, with D maybe TRBD2 (7 bases). This CDR3 region has 15 residues. Trimming cost V 4 bases and J 0 bases, with 11 bases left between them. CDR1 is MDHEN and CDR2 is SYDVKM in the germline V gene. The CDR3 DNA sequence: TGTGCCAGCAGTTGGGGGGGGCGAAGCACAGATACGCAGTATTTT. Translated: CASSWGGRSTDTQYF.

The genes are TRBV30 and TRBJ2-2, with D hard to call. Germline-derived CDR1 and CDR2 are GTSNPN and SVGIG (reference sequence). The CDR3 sequence is 13 residues long. Trimming left V 1 base short and J 0 bases short, with 3 bases between. This CDR3 reads CAWSETNTGELFF. CDR3 DNA sequence: TGTGCCTGGAGTGAGACGAACACCGGGGAGCTGTTTTTT.

The sample holds a few counts of this clonotype. J is TRBJ1-4 and V is TRBV15; 7 positions agree with TRBD1. CDR3 length equals 15 residues. Germline V lookup: CDR1 LNHNV, CDR2 YYDKDF (reference sequence). The ends lost 3 bases at V and 8 bases at J; junction bases unmatched: 9. The CDR3 DNA is TGTGCCACCAGCAGTAGATACGACAGGGCGGAAAAACTGTTTTTT. It translates to CATSSRYDRAEKLFF.

V and J are TRBV20-1 and TRBJ1-5; D remains unclear. Germline V gene lookup returns CDR1 DFQATT and CDR2 SNEGSKA (reference sequence). The CDR3 sequence is 15 residues long. V was shortened by 4 bases and J by 4 bases, with 17 bases between the two germline ends. The CDR3 sequence: CSATFLAPFNQPQHF. The CDR3 DNA is TGCAGTGCTACCTTCTTAGCGCCCTTTAATCAGCCCCAGCATTTT.

This chain links TRBV27 with TRBJ1-5; perhaps TRBD1 as D (5 bases). V was clipped by 4 bases and J by 0 bases, with 10 bases between them. This CDR3 has 15 amino acids. Germline assignment: CDR1 MNHEY and CDR2 SMNVEV (reference sequence). This CDR3 reads CASSSLGVSNQPQHF. The CDR3, as DNA: TGTGCCAGCAGTTCTCTAGGGGTTAGCAATCAGCCCCAGCATTTT.

A few counts support this clonotype. The V gene is TRBV20-1, the J gene TRBJ1-1; D call uncertain. The germline V gene encodes CDR1 DFQATT and CDR2 SNEGSKA (reference sequence). Between the trimmed V and J ends, which lost 1 base and 0 bases, there was a span of 27 bases. This CDR3 has 20 amino acids. The CDR3: CSARGSPGRALNSMNTEAFF. CDR3 DNA sequence: TGCAGTGCTAGAGGTTCTCCAGGACGAGCCCTTAATTCCATGAACACTGAAGCTTTCTTT.

This clonotype appeared many times. The V call is TRBV4-2, the J call TRBJ2-3; possibly TRBD2 for D (6 bases). V was pared by 3 bases and J by 3 bases, with 19 bases between. The CDR3 runs 17 residues. Germline V gene lookup returns CDR1 LGHNA and CDR2 YNFKEQ. Written as DNA, the CDR3 is TGTGCCAGCAGCCAGTCCCGGGACTTAAAATTGACAGATACGCAGTATTTT. It specifies CASSQSRDLKLTDTQYF.